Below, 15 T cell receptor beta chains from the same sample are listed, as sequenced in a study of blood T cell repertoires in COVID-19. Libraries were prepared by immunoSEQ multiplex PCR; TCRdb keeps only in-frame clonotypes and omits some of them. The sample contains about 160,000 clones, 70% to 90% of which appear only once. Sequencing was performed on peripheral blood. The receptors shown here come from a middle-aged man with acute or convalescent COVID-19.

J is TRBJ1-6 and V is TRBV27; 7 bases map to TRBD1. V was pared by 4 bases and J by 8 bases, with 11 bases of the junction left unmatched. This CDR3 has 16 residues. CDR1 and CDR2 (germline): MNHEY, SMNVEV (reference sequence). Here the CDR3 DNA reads TGTGCCAGCAGTTCCTACAGGGGAATTGTCTATTCACCCCTCCACTTT. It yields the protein CASSSYRGIVYSPLHF.

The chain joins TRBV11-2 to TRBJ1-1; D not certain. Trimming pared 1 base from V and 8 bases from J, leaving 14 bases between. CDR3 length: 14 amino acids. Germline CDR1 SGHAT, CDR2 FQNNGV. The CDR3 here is CASSLGGAPIEAFF. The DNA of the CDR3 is TGTGCCAGCAGCTTAGGCGGAGCTCCTATAGAAGCTTTCTTT.

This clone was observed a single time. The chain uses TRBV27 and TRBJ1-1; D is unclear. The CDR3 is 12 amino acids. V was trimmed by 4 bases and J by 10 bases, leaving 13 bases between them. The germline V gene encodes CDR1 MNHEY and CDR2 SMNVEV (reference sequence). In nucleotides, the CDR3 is TGTGCCAGCAGTTCCCTCGGGTTGTCAGCTTTCTTT. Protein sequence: CASSSLGLSAFF.

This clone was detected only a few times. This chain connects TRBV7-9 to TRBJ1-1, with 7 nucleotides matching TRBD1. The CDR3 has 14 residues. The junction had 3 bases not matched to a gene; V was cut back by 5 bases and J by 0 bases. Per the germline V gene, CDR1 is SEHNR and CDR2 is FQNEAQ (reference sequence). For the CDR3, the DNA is TGTGCCAGCAGCATAACAGGGGTGAACACTGAAGCTTTCTTT. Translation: CASSITGVNTEAFF.

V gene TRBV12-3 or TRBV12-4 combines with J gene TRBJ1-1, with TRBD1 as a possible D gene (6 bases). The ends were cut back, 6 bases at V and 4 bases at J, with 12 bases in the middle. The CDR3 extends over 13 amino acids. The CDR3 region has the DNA TGTGCCAGCAGACAGGGCTTGGCCACTGAAGCTTTCTTT. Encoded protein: CASRQGLATEAFF.

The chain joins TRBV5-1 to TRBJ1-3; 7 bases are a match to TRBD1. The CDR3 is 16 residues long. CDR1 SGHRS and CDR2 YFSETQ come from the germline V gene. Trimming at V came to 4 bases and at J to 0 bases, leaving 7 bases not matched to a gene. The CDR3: CASSMGQPSSGNTIYF. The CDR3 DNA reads TGCGCCAGCAGCATGGGACAGCCGAGCTCTGGAAACACCATATATTTT. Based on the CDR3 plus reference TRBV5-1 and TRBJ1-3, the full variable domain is KAGVTQTPRYLIKTRGQQVTLSCSPISGHRSVSWYQQTPGQGLQFLFEYFSETQRNKGNFPGRFSGRQFSNSRSEMNVSTLELGDSALYLCASSMGQPSSGNTIYFGEGSWLTVV.

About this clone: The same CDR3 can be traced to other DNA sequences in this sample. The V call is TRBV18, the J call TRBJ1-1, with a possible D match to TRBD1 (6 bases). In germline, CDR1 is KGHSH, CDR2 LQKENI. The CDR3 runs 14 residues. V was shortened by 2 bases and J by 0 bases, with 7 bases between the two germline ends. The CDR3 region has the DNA TGTGCCAGCTCACCAGACAGGATGAACACTGAAGCTTTCTTT. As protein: CASSPDRMNTEAFF. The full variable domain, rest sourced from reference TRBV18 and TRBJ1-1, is NAGVMQNPRHLVRRRGQEARLRCSPMKGHSHVYWYRQLPEEGLKFMVYLQKENIIDESGMPKERFSAEFPKEGPSILRIQQVVRGDSAAYFCASSPDRMNTEAFFGQGTRLTVV.

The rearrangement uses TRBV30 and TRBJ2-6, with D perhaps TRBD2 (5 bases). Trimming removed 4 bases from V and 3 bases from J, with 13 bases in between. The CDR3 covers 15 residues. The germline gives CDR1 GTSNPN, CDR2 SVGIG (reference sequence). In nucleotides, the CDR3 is TGTGCCTGGATTAGGGAGAAAGATGGGGCCAACGTCCTGACTTTC. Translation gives CAWIREKDGANVLTF.

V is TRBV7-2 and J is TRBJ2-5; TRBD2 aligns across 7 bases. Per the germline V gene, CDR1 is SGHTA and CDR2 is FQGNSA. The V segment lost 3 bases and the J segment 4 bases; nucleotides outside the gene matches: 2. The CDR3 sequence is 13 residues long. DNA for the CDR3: TGTGCCAGCAGCTTCTCGGGGGGAGAGACCCAGTACTTC. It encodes CASSFSGGETQYF.

CDR3 sequence: CASSLAGSNEQYF. The CDR3 region has the DNA TGTGCCAGCAGCTTAGCAGGGAGCAACGAGCAGTACTTC. The chain uses TRBV7-2 and TRBJ2-7; D possibly corresponds to TRBD2 (5 bases). With 0 bases removed from V and 5 bases from J, the gap between germline ends came to 8 bases. CDR1 is SGHTA, CDR2 FQGNSA, per germline. The CDR3 has 13 amino acids.

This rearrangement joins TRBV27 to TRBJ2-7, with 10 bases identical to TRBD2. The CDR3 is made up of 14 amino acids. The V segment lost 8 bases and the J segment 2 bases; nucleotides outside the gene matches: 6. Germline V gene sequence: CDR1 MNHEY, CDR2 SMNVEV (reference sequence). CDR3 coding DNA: TGTGCCAGCTCTAGGACTAGCGGCACCTACGAGCAGTACTTC. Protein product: CASSRTSGTYEQYF.

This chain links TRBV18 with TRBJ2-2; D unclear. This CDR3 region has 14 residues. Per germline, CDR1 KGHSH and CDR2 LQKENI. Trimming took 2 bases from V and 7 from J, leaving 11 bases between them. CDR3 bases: TGTGCCAGCTCACCATTGCTAGAGAACGGGGAGCTGTTTTTT. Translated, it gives CASSPLLENGELFF.

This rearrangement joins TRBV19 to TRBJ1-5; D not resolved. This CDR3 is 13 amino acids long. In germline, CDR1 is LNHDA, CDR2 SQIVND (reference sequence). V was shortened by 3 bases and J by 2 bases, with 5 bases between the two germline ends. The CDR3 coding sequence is TGTGCCAGTAGTATTCTTGGCAATCAGCCCCAGCATTTT. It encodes CASSILGNQPQHF.

The CDR3 region is CASSDFRGPTYEQYF. CDR3 coding DNA: TGCGCCAGCAGCGATTTCAGGGGGCCCACCTACGAGCAGTACTTC. The J gene is TRBJ2-7, the V gene TRBV5-1; TRBD1 agrees at 8 bases. Germline V gene data show CDR1 as SGHRS and CDR2 as YFSETQ. The CDR3 has 15 amino acids. The V and J ends lost 4 bases and 2 bases, in that order; junction bases with no gene match: 8. Full variable domain (outside the CDR3, taken from reference TRBV5-1 and TRBJ2-7): KAGVTQTPRYLIKTRGQQVTLSCSPISGHRSVSWYQQTPGQGLQFLFEYFSETQRNKGNFPGRFSGRQFSNSRSEMNVSTLELGDSALYLCASSDFRGPTYEQYFGPGTRLTVT.

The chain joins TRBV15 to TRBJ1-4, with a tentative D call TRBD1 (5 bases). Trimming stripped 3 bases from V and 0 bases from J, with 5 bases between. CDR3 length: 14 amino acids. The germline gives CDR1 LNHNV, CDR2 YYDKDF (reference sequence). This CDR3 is CATSRTATNEKLFF. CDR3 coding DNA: TGTGCCACCAGCAGGACAGCAACTAATGAAAAACTGTTTTTT.